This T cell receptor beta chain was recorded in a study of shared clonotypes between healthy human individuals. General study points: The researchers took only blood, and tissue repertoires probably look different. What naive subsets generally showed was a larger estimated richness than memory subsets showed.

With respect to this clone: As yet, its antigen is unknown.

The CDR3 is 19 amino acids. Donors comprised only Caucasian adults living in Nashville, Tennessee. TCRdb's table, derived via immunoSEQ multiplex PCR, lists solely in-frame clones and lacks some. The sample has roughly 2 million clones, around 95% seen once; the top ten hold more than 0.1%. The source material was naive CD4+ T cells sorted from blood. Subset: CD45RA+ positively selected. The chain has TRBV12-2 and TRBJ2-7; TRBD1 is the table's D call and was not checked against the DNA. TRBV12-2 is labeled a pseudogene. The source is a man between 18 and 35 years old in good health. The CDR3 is CASRYLAAGTGVPIYEQYF. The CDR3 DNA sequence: TGTGCAAGTCGCTACCTAGCTGCCGGGACAGGAGTCCCGATCTACGAGCAGTACTTC.